This paragraph reports one T cell receptor beta chain. Its antigen remains unidentified. This entry is derived from a study of OX40 agonist ivuxolimab in advanced cancers. Study-level background: Partial responses, seen in three patients, involved one hepatocellular carcinoma and two cutaneous melanomas.

The study, taken as a whole, reports: Individuals who were partial responders at 0.1-3.0 mg/kg had clonal expansion that ranked among the lowest. Within 6 weeks, CD4+ and CD8+ blood T cells expanded clonally at 0.1 to 3.0 mg/kg.

The method was immunoSEQ multiplex PCR; TCRdb's version includes in-frame clones alone and lacks a portion of them. The table has approximately 22,000 clones, 70% to 85% seen once. The sample was CD4+ or CD8+ T cells sorted from blood, taken in a trial of the OX40 agonist ivuxolimab. This receptor was identified in an adult with an advanced solid tumor such as melanoma, head and neck, liver or kidney cancer.

The CDR3 reads CASGLNQQPQHF. In DNA, the CDR3 is TGTGCCAGCGGCCTTAATCAACAGCCCCAGCATTTT. The V gene is TRBV6-5, the J gene TRBJ1-5, with no clear D. Trimming pared 8 bases from V and 7 bases from J, leaving 12 bases between. This CDR3 contains 12 residues. The V gene's germline CDR1 is MNHEY and CDR2 SVGAGI.